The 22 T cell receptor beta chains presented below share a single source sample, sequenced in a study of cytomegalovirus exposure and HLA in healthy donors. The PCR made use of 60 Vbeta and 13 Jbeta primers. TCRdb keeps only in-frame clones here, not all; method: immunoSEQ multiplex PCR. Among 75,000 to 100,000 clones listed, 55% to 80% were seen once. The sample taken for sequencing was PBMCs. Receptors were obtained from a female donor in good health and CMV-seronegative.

CDR3 DNA: TGTGCCTGGAGTGTACGAACGTCCGGGGAGAGGACTGAAGCTTTCTTT. Translation gives CAWSVRTSGERTEAFF. The chain uses TRBV30 and TRBJ1-1; no clear D. CDR1 is GTSNPN and CDR2 is SVGIG in the germline V gene (reference sequence). Trimming took off 0 bases at V and 5 bases at J, with 19 bases between the two ends. The CDR3 runs to 16 residues.

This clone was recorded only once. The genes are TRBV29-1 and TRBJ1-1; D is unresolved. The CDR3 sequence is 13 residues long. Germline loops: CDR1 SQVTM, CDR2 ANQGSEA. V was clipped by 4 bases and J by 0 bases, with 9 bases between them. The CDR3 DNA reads TGCAGCGTTGTCCGAGTGATGAACACTGAAGCTTTCTTT. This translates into CSVVRVMNTEAFF.

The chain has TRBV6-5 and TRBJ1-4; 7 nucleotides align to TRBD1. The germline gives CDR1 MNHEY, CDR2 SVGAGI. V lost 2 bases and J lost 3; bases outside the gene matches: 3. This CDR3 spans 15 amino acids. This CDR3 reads CASSYDGTANEKLFF. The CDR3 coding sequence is TGTGCCAGCAGTTACGATGGGACAGCTAATGAAAAACTGTTTTTT.

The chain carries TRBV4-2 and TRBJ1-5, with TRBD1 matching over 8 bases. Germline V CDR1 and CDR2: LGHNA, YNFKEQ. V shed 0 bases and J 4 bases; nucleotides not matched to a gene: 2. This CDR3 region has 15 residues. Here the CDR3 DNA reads TGTGCCAGCAGCCAAGAGGGACAGGCTAATCAGCCCCAGCATTTT. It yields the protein CASSQEGQANQPQHF.

The CDR3 region is CASSFGGRGGTDTQYF. The CDR3 region has the DNA TGTGCCAGCAGCTTTGGAGGGCGGGGGGGCACAGATACGCAGTATTTT. The V and J genes are TRBV7-2 and TRBJ2-3, with TRBD2 identical over 8 bases. This CDR3 region has 16 residues. V dropped 3 bases and J dropped 1; count of bases not matched to a gene: 6. Looked up from germline, CDR1 is SGHTA and CDR2 is FQGNSA.

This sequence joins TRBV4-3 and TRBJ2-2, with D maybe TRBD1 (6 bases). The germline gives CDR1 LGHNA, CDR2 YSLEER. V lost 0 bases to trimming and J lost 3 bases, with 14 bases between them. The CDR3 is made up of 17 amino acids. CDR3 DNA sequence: TGCGCCAGCAGCCAAGAAAGGCAGGGGTTTTACACCGGGGAGCTGTTTTTT. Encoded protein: CASSQERQGFYTGELFF.

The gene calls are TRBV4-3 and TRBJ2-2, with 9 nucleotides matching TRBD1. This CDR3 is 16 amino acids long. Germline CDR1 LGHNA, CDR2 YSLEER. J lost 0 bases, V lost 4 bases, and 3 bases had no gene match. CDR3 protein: CASSPGQGTNTGELFF. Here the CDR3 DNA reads TGCGCCAGCAGCCCGGGACAGGGCACGAACACCGGGGAGCTGTTTTTT.

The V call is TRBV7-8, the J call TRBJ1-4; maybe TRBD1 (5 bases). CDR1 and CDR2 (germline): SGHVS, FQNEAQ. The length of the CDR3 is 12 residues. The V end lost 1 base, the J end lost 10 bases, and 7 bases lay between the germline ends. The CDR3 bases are TGTGCCAGCAGCTTAGGGGGCGGAAAACTGTTTTTT. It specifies CASSLGGGKLFF. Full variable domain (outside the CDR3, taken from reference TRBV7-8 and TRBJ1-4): GAGVSQSPRYKVAKRGQDVALRCDPISGHVSLFWYQQALGQGPEFLTYFQNEAQLDKSGLPSDRFFAERPEGSVSTLKIQRTQQEDSAVYLCASSLGGGKLFFGSGTQLSVL.

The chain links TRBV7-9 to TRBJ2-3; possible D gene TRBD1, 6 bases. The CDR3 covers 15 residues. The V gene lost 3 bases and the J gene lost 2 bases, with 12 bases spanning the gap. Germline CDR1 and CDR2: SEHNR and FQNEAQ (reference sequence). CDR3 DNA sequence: TGTGCCAGCAGCTTGGTGACAGGAGACACAGATACGCAGTATTTT. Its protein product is CASSLVTGDTDTQYF. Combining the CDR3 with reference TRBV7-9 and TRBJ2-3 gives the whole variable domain DTGVSQNPRHKITKRGQNVTFRCDPISEHNRLYWYRQTLGQGPEFLTYFQNEAQLEKSRLLSDRFSAERPKGSFSTLEIQRTEQGDSAMYLCASSLVTGDTDTQYFGPGTRLTVL.

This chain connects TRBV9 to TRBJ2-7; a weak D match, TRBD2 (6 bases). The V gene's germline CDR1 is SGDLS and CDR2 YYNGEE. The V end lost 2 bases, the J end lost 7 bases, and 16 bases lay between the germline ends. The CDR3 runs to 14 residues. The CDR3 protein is CASSVRWGDGEQYF. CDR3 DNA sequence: TGTGCCAGCAGCGTCCGATGGGGGGACGGAGAGCAGTACTTC.

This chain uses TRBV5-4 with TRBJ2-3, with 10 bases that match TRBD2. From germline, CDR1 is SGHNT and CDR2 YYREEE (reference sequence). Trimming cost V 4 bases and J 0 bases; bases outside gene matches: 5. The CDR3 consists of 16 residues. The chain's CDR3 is CASSPGTSESTDTQYF. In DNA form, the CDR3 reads TGTGCCAGCAGCCCGGGGACTAGCGAAAGCACAGATACGCAGTATTTT.

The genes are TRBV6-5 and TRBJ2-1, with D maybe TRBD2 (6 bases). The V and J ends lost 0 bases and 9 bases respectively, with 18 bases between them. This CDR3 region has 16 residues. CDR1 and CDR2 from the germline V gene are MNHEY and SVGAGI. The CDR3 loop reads CASSYSAGRYAGEQFF. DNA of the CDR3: TGTGCCAGCAGTTACTCGGCGGGACGGTATGCGGGTGAGCAGTTCTTC.

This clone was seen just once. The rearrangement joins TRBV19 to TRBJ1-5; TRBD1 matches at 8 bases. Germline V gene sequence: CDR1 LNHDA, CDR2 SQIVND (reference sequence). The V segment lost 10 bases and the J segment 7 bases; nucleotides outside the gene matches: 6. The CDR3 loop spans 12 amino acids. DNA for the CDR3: TGTGCCATCGGACAGGGAGGACAGCCCCAGCATTTT. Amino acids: CAIGQGGQPQHF.

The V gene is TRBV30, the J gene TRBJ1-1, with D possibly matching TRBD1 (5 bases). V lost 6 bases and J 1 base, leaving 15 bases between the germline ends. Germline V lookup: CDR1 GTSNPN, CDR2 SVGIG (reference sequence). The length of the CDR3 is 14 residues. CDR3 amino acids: CACLLWGRNTEAFF. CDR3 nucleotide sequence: TGTGCCTGCCTCTTGTGGGGCCGGAACACTGAAGCTTTCTTT.

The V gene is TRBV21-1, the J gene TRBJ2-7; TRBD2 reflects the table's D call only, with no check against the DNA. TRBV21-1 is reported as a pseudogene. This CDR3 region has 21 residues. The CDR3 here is CASSKGGIGVAGGYITYEQYF. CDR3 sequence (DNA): TGTGCCAGCAGCAAAGGGGGGATAGGGGTAGCGGGAGGCTACATTACCTACGAGCAGTACTTC.

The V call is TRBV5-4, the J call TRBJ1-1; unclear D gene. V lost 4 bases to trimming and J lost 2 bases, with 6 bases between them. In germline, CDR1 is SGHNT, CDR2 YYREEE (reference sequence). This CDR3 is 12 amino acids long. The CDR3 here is CASSEVNTEAFF. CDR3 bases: TGTGCCAGCAGCGAGGTTAACACTGAAGCTTTCTTT.

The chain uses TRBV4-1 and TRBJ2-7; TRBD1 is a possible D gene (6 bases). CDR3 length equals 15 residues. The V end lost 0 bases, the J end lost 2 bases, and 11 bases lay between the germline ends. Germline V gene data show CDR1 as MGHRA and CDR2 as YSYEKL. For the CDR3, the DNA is TGCGCCAGCAGCCAAGAAGGCAGGGGCCCCTACGAGCAGTACTTC. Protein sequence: CASSQEGRGPYEQYF.

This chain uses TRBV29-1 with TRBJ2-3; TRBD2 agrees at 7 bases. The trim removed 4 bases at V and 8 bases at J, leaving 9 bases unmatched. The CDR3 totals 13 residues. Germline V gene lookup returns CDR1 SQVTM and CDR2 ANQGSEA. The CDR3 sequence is CSVAETSKGTQYF. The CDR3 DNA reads TGCAGCGTTGCGGAGACTAGCAAGGGTACGCAGTATTTT.

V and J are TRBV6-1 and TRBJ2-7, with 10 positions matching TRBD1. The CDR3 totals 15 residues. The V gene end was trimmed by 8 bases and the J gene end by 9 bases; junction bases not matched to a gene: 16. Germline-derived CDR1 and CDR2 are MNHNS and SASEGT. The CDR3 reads CASRFGTGAKSWQYF. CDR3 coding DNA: TGTGCCAGCCGTTTCGGGACAGGGGCAAAGTCGTGGCAGTACTTC.

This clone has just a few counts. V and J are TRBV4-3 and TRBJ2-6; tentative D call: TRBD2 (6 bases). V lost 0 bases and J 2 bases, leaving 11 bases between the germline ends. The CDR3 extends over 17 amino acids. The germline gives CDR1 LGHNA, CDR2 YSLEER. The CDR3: CASSQEGEATGANVLTF. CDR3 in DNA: TGCGCCAGCAGCCAAGAAGGGGAGGCGACTGGGGCCAACGTCCTGACTTTC.

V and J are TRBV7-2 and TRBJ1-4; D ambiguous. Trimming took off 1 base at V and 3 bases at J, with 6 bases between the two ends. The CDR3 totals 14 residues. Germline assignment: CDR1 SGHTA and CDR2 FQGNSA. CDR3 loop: CASSLESSNEKLFF. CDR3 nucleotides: TGTGCCAGCAGCTTAGAAAGCTCTAATGAAAAACTGTTTTTT.

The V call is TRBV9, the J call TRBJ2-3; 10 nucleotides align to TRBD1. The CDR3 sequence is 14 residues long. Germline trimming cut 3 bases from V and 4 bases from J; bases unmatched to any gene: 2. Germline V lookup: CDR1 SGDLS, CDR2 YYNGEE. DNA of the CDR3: TGTGCCAGCAGCGAGACAGGGGGCCCAGATACGCAGTATTTT. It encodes CASSETGGPDTQYF.